These 27 T cell receptor beta chains originate from one sample sequenced in a study of identifying expanded T cells in peripheral blood. Assay used: immunoSEQ multiplex PCR; TCRdb lists only in-frame clones, some missing. The data contain about 82,000 clones, roughly 89% of them singletons. Sequenced material: blood. These receptors originate from a person aged 18 to 70 in good health.

The rearrangement joins TRBV9 to TRBJ2-7; 9 bases agree with TRBD1. J was trimmed by 1 base and V by 4 bases; bases with no gene match: 6. The length of the CDR3 is 15 residues. Per the germline V gene, CDR1 is SGDLS and CDR2 is YYNGEE. The CDR3 region has the DNA TGTGCCAGCAGCCCCCATGACAGGGGGTCCTACGAGCAGTACTTC. The encoded protein is CASSPHDRGSYEQYF.

The J gene is TRBJ1-1, the V gene TRBV11-2; D remains ambiguous. V shed 4 bases and J shed 1 base, with 4 bases lying between them. Germline-derived CDR1 and CDR2 are SGHAT and FQNNGV. The length of the CDR3 is 12 residues. The CDR3 spells CASSWGNTEAFF. CDR3 in DNA: TGTGCCAGCAGCTGGGGGAACACTGAAGCTTTCTTT.

The V and J genes are TRBV6-5 and TRBJ1-4, with D uncertain. This CDR3 is 15 amino acids long. V was trimmed by 2 bases and J by 8 bases, leaving 15 bases between them. Germline CDR1 reads MNHEY; CDR2 reads SVGAGI. The CDR3, as DNA: TGTGCCAGCAGTTACAGCGGGAGCTCTTCCGAAAAACTGTTTTTT. Translated, it gives CASSYSGSSSEKLFF.

The chain employs TRBV7-7 and TRBJ2-1; D perhaps matches TRBD1 (5 bases). The CDR3 consists of 15 residues. Per the germline V gene, CDR1 is SSHAT and CDR2 is FNYEAQ (reference sequence). V lost 1 base, J lost 1 base, and 8 bases lay in between. The CDR3 region has the DNA TGTGCCAGCAGCTTAGGGCAGGGATCCTACAATGAGCAGTTCTTC. Protein: CASSLGQGSYNEQFF.

The chain couples TRBV19 to TRBJ2-2; D is unclear. With 1 base removed from V and 0 bases from J, the gap between germline ends came to 6 bases. The CDR3 has 15 amino acids. Germline-derived CDR1 and CDR2 are LNHDA and SQIVND (reference sequence). The CDR3 reads CASSIAAANTGELFF. DNA of the CDR3: TGTGCCAGTAGTATAGCAGCAGCGAACACCGGGGAGCTGTTTTTT.

This chain joins TRBV7-2 and TRBJ2-1; TRBD2 agrees at 8 bases. The length of the CDR3 is 15 residues. The V gene's germline CDR1 is SGHTA and CDR2 FQGNSA. Germline trimming cut 4 bases from V and 8 bases from J; bases unmatched to any gene: 10. The DNA of the CDR3 is TGTGCCAGCAGCTCGAACGGGGGGGCCCGCGATGAGCAGTTCTTC. This encodes CASSSNGGARDEQFF.

This rearrangement joins TRBV6-1 to TRBJ1-5; D unresolved. The CDR3 spans 14 residues. Germline V gene data show CDR1 as MNHNS and CDR2 as SASEGT. The V gene lost 8 bases and the J gene lost 3 bases, with 14 bases spanning the gap. The CDR3 region has the DNA TGTGCCAGCTTTTTTGCAGGATACAATCAGCCCCAGCATTTT. Residues: CASFFAGYNQPQHF.

In this sample, this clone turned up once. The V call is TRBV7-6, the J call TRBJ2-5; 15 positions agree with TRBD2. CDR1 is SGHVS and CDR2 is FNYEAQ in the germline V gene. This CDR3 has 18 residues. Germline trimming cut 4 bases from V and 4 bases from J; bases unmatched to any gene: 10. CDR3 nucleotide sequence: TGTGCCAGCAGCTCAGGACTAGCGGGGGGGCAATGGGGAGAGACCCAGTACTTC. Translation: CASSSGLAGGQWGETQYF.

The chain links TRBV28 to TRBJ1-2; D not resolved. There are 13 residues in the CDR3. Trimming took off 6 bases at V and 3 bases at J, with 11 bases between the two ends. Looked up from germline, CDR1 is MDHEN and CDR2 is SYDVKM. The chain's CDR3 is CASSPGDDYGYTF. CDR3 in DNA: TGTGCCAGCAGCCCAGGCGACGACTATGGCTACACCTTC.

The CDR3 loop reads CASSYGAGALGEQFF. CDR3 DNA sequence: TGTGCCAGCAGTTACGGAGCGGGGGCCCTCGGTGAGCAGTTCTTC. The rearrangement links TRBV6-6 to TRBJ2-1, with 8 positions matching TRBD2. The CDR3 consists of 15 residues. Germline V gene lookup returns CDR1 MNHNY and CDR2 SVGAGI (reference sequence). The ends lost 2 bases at V and 9 bases at J; junction bases unmatched: 9.

The gene calls are TRBV13 and TRBJ1-2, with D possibly matching TRBD1 (5 bases). CDR3 size: 12 residues. From germline, CDR1 is PRHDT and CDR2 FYEKMQ (reference sequence). V lost 5 bases and J lost 8, with 12 bases in between. CDR3 sequence: CASSLTGRGYTF. For the CDR3, the DNA is TGTGCCAGCAGCCTTACAGGCCGAGGCTACACCTTC.

The chain is built from TRBV7-9 and TRBJ1-1, with TRBD1 identical over 7 bases. Germline CDR1 and CDR2: SEHNR and FQNEAQ (reference sequence). The CDR3 is made up of 14 amino acids. V gave up 3 bases and J gave up 7 bases; unmatched junction bases: 8. CDR3 DNA sequence: TGTGCCAGCAGCTTGGGGGGACAGCTCCGTGAAGCTTTCTTT. It is translated as CASSLGGQLREAFF.

The chain links TRBV18 to TRBJ2-7, with 7 bases identical to TRBD2. CDR3 length: 18 amino acids. V dropped 2 bases and J dropped 0; count of bases not matched to a gene: 13. The germline gives CDR1 KGHSH, CDR2 LQKENI. CDR3 loop: CASSPTGGQTLISYEQYF. In DNA, the CDR3 is TGTGCCAGCTCACCAACGGGAGGCCAGACACTAATCTCCTACGAGCAGTACTTC.

This chain connects TRBV14 to TRBJ1-1; no firm D call. Germline values: CDR1 SGHDN, CDR2 FVKESK. The ends were cut back, 4 bases at V and 10 bases at J, with 22 bases in the middle. This CDR3 is 15 amino acids long. As DNA, the CDR3 is TGTGCCAGCAGCCTGACCTCGGGATTTTGGGCTCCAGCTTTCTTT. It translates to CASSLTSGFWAPAFF. Filled out from reference TRBV14 and TRBJ1-1, the complete variable domain reads EAGVTQFPSHSVIEKGQTVTLRCDPISGHDNLYWYRRVMGKEIKFLLHFVKESKQDESGMPNNRFLAERTGGTYSTLKVQPAELEDSGVYFCASSLTSGFWAPAFFGQGTRLTVV.

V gene TRBV4-3 combines with J gene TRBJ2-3; D may be TRBD1 (5 bases). CDR3 length: 15 residues. Trimming took 3 bases from V and 6 from J, leaving 16 bases between them. Germline loops: CDR1 LGHNA, CDR2 YSLEER. The CDR3 sequence is CASSHLIGQPDTQYF. In DNA, the CDR3 is TGCGCCAGCAGCCACTTAATAGGACAACCCGATACGCAGTATTTT.

The chain has TRBV5-6 and TRBJ1-1; D gene unclear. Trimming took off 2 bases at V and 5 bases at J, with 16 bases between the two ends. The CDR3 totals 15 residues. Germline CDR1 reads SGHDT; CDR2 reads YYEEEE. The CDR3 reads CASSFISAIRTEAFF. CDR3 coding DNA: TGTGCCAGCAGCTTTATTTCAGCAATTAGGACTGAAGCTTTCTTT.

The rearrangement uses TRBV6-6 and TRBJ2-3, with D perhaps matching TRBD2 (5 bases). The CDR3 contains 13 residues. Germline V CDR1 and CDR2: MNHNY, SVGAGI (reference sequence). Trimming shortened V by 8 bases and J by 2 bases, and 11 bases separated the two germline ends. CDR3 DNA sequence: TGTGCCAGCCAGACTACTAACACAGATACGCAGTATTTT. Translation gives CASQTTNTDTQYF.

The genes are TRBV12-5 and TRBJ1-1; D remains ambiguous. The ends were cut back, 5 bases at V and 3 bases at J, with 16 bases in the middle. Germline V CDR1 and CDR2: LGHNT, FRNRAP. The CDR3 totals 15 residues. The CDR3 region has the DNA TGTGCTAGTGGTGGAGGTCCGTCTAGGGACACTGAAGCTTTCTTT. Translation gives CASGGGPSRDTEAFF.

The chain has TRBV29-1 and TRBJ1-1; the D gene is possibly TRBD1 (5 bases). This CDR3 is 11 amino acids long. CDR1 and CDR2 (germline): SQVTM, ANQGSEA. V was shortened by 5 bases and J by 6 bases, with 10 bases between the two germline ends. The CDR3 bases are TGCAGCGTTACTAGGGGCGCTGAAGCTTTCTTT. It specifies CSVTRGAEAFF.

This clone was observed a single time. The chain is built from TRBV7-2 and TRBJ2-1, with TRBD2 matching over 8 bases. The CDR3 runs 16 residues. The germline V gene has CDR1 SGHTA and CDR2 FQGNSA. Trimming cost V 1 base and J 1 base; bases outside gene matches: 3. CDR3 in amino acids: CASSLVAGRSYNEQFF. CDR3 nucleotide sequence: TGTGCCAGCAGCTTAGTAGCGGGAAGGTCCTACAATGAGCAGTTCTTC.

This clone has just one count. The gene calls are TRBV28 and TRBJ2-7; D might be TRBD1 or TRBD2, each matching 5 bases. The CDR3 contains 15 residues. Germline loops: CDR1 MDHEN, CDR2 SYDVKM. V dropped 4 bases and J dropped 6 bases, with 19 bases sitting between them. CDR3 amino acids: CASSSRAASFGEQYF. The CDR3 nucleotides are TGTGCCAGCAGTTCCAGGGCTGCTAGCTTCGGCGAGCAGTACTTC.

About this clone: Additional DNA sequences in this sample encode the identical CDR3. The chain joins TRBV18 to TRBJ1-5; no definite D call. CDR1 and CDR2 from the germline V gene are KGHSH and LQKENI. The V and J ends lost 3 bases and 4 bases respectively, with 7 bases between them. This CDR3 spans 13 amino acids. CDR3 DNA: TGTGCCAGCTCACCGGGTACGAATCAGCCCCAGCATTTT. Its protein product is CASSPGTNQPQHF.

The chain combines TRBV19 with TRBJ1-6; 8 bases map to TRBD1. Germline lookup yields CDR1 LNHDA and CDR2 SQIVND (reference sequence). Trimming cost V 3 bases and J 8 bases; bases outside gene matches: 3. CDR3 length: 14 amino acids. CDR3 sequence: CASSIGTGDSPLHF. The CDR3 DNA is TGTGCCAGTAGTATTGGGACAGGAGATTCACCCCTCCACTTT.

The J gene is TRBJ1-2, the V gene TRBV27, with D possibly TRBD1 on 6 matching bases. The CDR3 runs 14 residues. The V gene's germline CDR1 is MNHEY and CDR2 SMNVEV (reference sequence). With 3 bases removed from V and 8 bases from J, the gap between germline ends came to 16 bases. As DNA, the CDR3 is TGTGCCAGCAGTTTGAAGGGGGGCCCGACCGGCTACACCTTC. Translating it yields CASSLKGGPTGYTF.

In this sample, this clone turned up a few times. V and J are TRBV2 and TRBJ2-7; 7 nucleotides agree with TRBD1. Germline CDR1 reads SNHLY; CDR2 reads FYNNEI. V lost 8 bases, J lost 6 bases, and 10 bases stayed unmatched. The length of the CDR3 is 13 residues. The CDR3: CASQLKGAGEQYF. The CDR3 bases are TGTGCCAGCCAGTTAAAGGGGGCGGGCGAGCAGTACTTC. The full variable domain, in which reference TRBV2 and TRBJ2-7 provide the parts outside the CDR3, is EPEVTQTPSHQVTQMGQEVILRCVPISNHLYFYWYRQILGQKVEFLVSFYNNEISEKSEIFDDQFSVERPDGSNFTLKIRSTKLEDSAMYFCASQLKGAGEQYFGPGTRLTVT.

The chain combines TRBV15 with TRBJ2-7; a weak D match, TRBD1 (5 bases). The V and J ends lost 0 bases and 3 bases respectively, with 15 bases between them. The CDR3 is made up of 16 amino acids. CDR1 is LNHNV and CDR2 is YYDKDF in the germline V gene (reference sequence). The DNA of the CDR3 is TGTGCCACCAGCAGAGACCAAGACAGTTATTACTACGAGCAGTACTTC. Encoded protein: CATSRDQDSYYYEQYF. Full variable domain (outside the CDR3, taken from reference TRBV15 and TRBJ2-7): DAMVIQNPRYQVTQFGKPVTLSCSQTLNHNVMYWYQQKSSQAPKLLFHYYDKDFNNEADTPDNFQSRRPNTSFCFLDIRSPGLGDTAMYLCATSRDQDSYYYEQYFGPGTRLTVT.

The V gene is TRBV7-7, the J gene TRBJ2-1; 11 nucleotides align to TRBD2. The V gene end was trimmed by 5 bases and the J gene end by 1 base; junction bases not matched to a gene: 16. Germline V CDR1 and CDR2: SSHAT, FNYEAQ (reference sequence). This CDR3 contains 20 residues. CDR3 in amino acids: CASSPGGSGGAGGSYNEQFF. The CDR3 nucleotides read TGTGCCAGCAGCCCCGGTGGTAGCGGGGGGGCCGGAGGGTCCTACAATGAGCAGTTCTTC.